This T cell receptor (beta chain) was recorded in a study of CD8 T cells in Susac syndrome (dated by TCRdb to the late 2010s). For the wider study: Whether CD8+ T cell activation and differentiation in Susac syndrome was antigen driven was tested using repertoire sequencing. Clonality of the CD8+ T cell repertoire was compared between eleven to twelve healthy donors, around 14 Susac syndrome patients and about 15 multiple sclerosis patients. General study outcomes and caveats: The number of individuals in the TCR sequencing and HLA analysis was recognized as being relatively small.

RNA was extracted with the RNeasy kit and roughly 0.45 to 1 ug was reverse transcribed using random hexamers. The immunoSEQ multiplex PCR assay, which covers 54 Vbeta and 13 Jbeta segments, was used to amplify TCR beta CDR3 regions. To correct PCR amplification bias, a synthetic template baseline was used for both primer optimization and computational correction. The original methods were these. Only productive sequences were kept, with reads annotated to V, D and J genes according to IMGT and analyzed in immunoSEQ Analyzer. Clonality was computed as one minus Shannon entropy normalized by log2 of the number of productive unique sequences. Public and private clones were assessed among the 100 most prevalent clones of each patient and control. Clones were defined as Susac-specific when absent from the healthy and MS cohorts, from about a thousand published viral clones and from other ImmuneACCESS disease sequences. The raw public data were reprocessed by TCRdb itself: fastp quality trimming at Q25, MiXCR clonotype calling, in-frame beta chains only. Each CDR3 protein appears once, grouped with its most common genes and DNA. TCRdb, not the original authors, processed these V and J calls. The sample profile shows roughly 400,000 distinct CDR3 sequences; 85% to 90% of them were found once. The ten largest clones represent approximately 0.12% of the sample.

Comment on this clonotype: This clone's antigen is unknown. No much larger clone is present one base from it, and per-base qualities are unavailable.

Trimming costs V 7 bases and J 1 base, and their ends lie 11 bases apart. CDR3 length: 14 amino acids, cysteine to phenylalanine. The entry retains the CDR3 DNA only, 42 bases that are in frame from base 1. The germline V gene provides CDR1 MDHEN and CDR2 SYDVKM. High-throughput TCR beta sequencing profiled peripheral blood CD8+ and CD4+ T cells from healthy donors, Susac syndrome patients and multiple sclerosis patients. The multiple sclerosis controls were treatment-naive patients who had stable or active relapsing-remitting disease and met the revised McDonald criteria. Bulk CD8+ and CD4+ T cells were purified magnetically by negative isolation, whereas CD8+ TEMRA cells were enriched by FACS. Blood was drawn into EDTA tubes, processed within 24 hours, and PBMCs were isolated by density gradient centrifugation. PBMCs destined for TCR sequencing were cryopreserved in liquid nitrogen and later thawed in a 37 °C water bath. The sorted or isolated CD4+, CD8+ and CD8+ TEMRA cells had a purity of 90% or higher.

The V and J segments used are TRBV28 and TRBJ1-3; a confident D gene designation cannot be given. The receptor comes from a human donor with multiple sclerosis. The sequenced material came from CD8+ T cells from PBMCs. CDR3 reads: CASNSPRSGNTIYF. The DNA sequence is as follows: TGTGCCAGCAATAGCCCCAGGTCTGGAAACACCATATATTTT.